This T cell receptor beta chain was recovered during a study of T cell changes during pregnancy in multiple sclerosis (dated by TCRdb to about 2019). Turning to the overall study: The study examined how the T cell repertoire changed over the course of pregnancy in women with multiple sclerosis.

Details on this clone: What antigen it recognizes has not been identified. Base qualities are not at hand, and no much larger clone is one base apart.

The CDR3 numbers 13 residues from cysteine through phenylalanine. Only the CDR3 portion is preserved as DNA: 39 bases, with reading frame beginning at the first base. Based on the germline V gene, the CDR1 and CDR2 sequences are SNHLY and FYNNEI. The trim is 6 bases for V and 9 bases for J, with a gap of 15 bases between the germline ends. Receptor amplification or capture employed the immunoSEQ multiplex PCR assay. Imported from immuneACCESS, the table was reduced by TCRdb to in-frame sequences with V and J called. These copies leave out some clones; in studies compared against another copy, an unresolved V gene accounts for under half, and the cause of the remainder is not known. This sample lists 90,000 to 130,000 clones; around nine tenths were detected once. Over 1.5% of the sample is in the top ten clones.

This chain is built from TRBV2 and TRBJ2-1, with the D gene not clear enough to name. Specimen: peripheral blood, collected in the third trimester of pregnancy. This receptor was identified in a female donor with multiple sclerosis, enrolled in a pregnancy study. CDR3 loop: CASRTQRQGEQFF. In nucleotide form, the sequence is TGTGCCAGCAGAACCCAGAGGCAAGGTGAGCAGTTCTTC.